The source of this T cell receptor (delta chain) is a study of gamma-delta T cells after stem cell transplantation. TCRdb reanalysed the RT-PCR reads with CATT. The top ten clones hold just under 50% of a sample with more than 1,500 delta-chain clones, approximately 2.4% of them seen once. Notes on this clone: A far bigger clonotype differs at one base, so this is likely a read error. At the DNA level, this CDR3 is encoded by other sequences in the same sample as well.

The CDR3 sequence is 16 residues long. Trimming at V came to 1 base and at J to 4 bases, leaving 7 bases not matched to a gene. Germline CDR1 and CDR2: GEAIGNYY and EKD. Sequencing was done on a sample of gamma-delta T cells. The chain links TRDV2 to TRDJ1; 11 positions agree with TRDD3. This TCR came from a human donor. It is not recorded whose cells these are; they may come from a transplant donor. CDR3 residues: CACDTLGDTSSDKLIF. The CDR3 nucleotides are TGTGCCTGTGACACTCTGGGGGATACAAGCAGCGATAAACTCATCTTT.